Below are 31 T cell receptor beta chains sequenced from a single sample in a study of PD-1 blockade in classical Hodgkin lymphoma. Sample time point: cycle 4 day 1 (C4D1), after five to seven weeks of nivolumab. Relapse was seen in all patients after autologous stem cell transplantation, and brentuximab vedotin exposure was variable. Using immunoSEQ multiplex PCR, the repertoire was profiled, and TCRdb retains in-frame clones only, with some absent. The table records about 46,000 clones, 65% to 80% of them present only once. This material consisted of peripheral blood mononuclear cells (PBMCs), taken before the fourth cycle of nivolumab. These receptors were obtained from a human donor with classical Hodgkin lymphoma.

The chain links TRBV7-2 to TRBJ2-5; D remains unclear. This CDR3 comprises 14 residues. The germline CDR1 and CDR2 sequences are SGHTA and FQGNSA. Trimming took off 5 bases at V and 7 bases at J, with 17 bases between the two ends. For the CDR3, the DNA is TGTGCCAGCAGCCCGGGCCTCCGGTGGGGGACCCAGTACTTC. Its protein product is CASSPGLRWGTQYF.

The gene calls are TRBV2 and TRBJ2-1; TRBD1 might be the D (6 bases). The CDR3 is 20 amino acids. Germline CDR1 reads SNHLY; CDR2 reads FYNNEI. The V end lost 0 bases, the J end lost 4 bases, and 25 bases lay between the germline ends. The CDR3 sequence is CASSEATPGLRTVTYNEQFF. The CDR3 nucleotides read TGTGCCAGCAGTGAAGCGACTCCCGGTCTTCGGACAGTCACTTACAATGAGCAGTTCTTC.

CDR3 sequence (DNA): TGTGCCAGCAGCGTAGACTCCAGAAATGAAAAACTGTTTTTT. Amino acids: CASSVDSRNEKLFF. The chain combines TRBV9 with TRBJ1-4; D gene ambiguous. Trimming stripped 0 bases from V and 5 bases from J, with 8 bases between. CDR1 and CDR2 (germline): SGDLS, YYNGEE. The CDR3 totals 14 residues.

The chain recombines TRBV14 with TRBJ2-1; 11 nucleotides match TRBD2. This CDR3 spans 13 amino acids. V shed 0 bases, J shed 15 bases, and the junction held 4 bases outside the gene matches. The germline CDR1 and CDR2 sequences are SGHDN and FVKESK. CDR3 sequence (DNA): TGTGCCAGCAGCCAAGACGGTAGCGGGAGGGGGTTCTTC. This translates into CASSQDGSGRGFF.

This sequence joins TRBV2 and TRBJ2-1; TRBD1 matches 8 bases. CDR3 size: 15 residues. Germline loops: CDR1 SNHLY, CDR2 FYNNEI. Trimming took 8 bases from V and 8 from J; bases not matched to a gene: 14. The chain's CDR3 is CASLPWGQATDEQFF. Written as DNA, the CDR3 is TGTGCCAGCCTGCCTTGGGGACAGGCGACGGATGAGCAGTTCTTC.

The DNA of the CDR3 is TGTGCCATCAGTGGCCCGGGAGAGGCCGGGGAGCTGTTTTTT. Amino acid sequence: CAISGPGEAGELFF. The rearrangement uses TRBV10-3 and TRBJ2-2; D may be TRBD2 (6 bases). The V end was cut by 4 bases, the J end by 6 bases, with 12 bases between. Germline assignment: CDR1 ENHRY and CDR2 SYGVKD. The CDR3 is 14 amino acids.

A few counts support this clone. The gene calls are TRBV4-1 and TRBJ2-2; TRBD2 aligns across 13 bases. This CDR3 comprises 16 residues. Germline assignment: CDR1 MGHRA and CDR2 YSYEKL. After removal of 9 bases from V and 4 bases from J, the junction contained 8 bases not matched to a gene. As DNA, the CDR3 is TGCGCCAGTAGACTAGCGGGAGGCCTAAGCACCGGGGAGCTGTTTTTT. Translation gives CASRLAGGLSTGELFF.

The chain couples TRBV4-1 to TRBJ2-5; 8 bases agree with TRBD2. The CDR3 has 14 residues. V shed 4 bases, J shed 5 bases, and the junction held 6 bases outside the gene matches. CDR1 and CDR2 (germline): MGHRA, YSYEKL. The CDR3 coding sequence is TGCGCCAGCAGCCTAAGCGGGAGAGGGGAGACCCAGTACTTC. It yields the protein CASSLSGRGETQYF.

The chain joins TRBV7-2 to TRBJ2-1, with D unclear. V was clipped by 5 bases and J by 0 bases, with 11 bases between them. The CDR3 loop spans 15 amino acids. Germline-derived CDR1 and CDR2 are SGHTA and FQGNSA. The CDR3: CASSPDRFSYNEQFF. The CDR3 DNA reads TGTGCCAGCAGCCCCGACCGGTTCTCCTACAATGAGCAGTTCTTC.

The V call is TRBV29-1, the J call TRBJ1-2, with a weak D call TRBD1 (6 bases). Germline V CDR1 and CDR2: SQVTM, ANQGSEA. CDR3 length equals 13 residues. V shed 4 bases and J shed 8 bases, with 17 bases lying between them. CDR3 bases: TGCAGCGTTGCTTGGTTGGAGGGGGGAGGCTACACCTTC. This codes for CSVAWLEGGGYTF.

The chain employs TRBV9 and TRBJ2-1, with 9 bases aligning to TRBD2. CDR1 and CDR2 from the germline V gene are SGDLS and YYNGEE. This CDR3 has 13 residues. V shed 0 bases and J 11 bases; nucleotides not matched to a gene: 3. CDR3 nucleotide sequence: TGTGCCAGCAGCGTAGTCGGACTAGCGAAGCAGTTCTTC. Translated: CASSVVGLAKQFF. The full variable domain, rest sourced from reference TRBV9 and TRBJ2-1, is DSGVTQTPKHLITATGQRVTLRCSPRSGDLSVYWYQQSLDQGLQFLIQYYNGEERAKGNILERFSAQQFPDLHSELNLSSLELGDSALYFCASSVVGLAKQFFGPGTRLTVL.

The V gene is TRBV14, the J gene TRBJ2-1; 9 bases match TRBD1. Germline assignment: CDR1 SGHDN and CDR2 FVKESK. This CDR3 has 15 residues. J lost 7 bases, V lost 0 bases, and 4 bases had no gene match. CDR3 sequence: CASSQDVGTGNEQFF. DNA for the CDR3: TGTGCCAGCAGCCAAGATGTCGGGACAGGGAATGAGCAGTTCTTC.

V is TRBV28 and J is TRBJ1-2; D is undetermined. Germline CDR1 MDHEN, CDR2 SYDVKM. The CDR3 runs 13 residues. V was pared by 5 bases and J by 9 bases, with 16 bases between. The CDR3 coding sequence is TGTGCCAGCAGTCCAACTAAAATCCAGCGCTACACCTTC. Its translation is CASSPTKIQRYTF.

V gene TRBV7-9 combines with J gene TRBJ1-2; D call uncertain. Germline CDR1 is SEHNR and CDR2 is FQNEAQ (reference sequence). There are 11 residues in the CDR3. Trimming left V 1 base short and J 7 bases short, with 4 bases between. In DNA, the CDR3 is TGTGCCAGCAGCTTAGACGCTGGCTACACCTTC. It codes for CASSLDAGYTF.

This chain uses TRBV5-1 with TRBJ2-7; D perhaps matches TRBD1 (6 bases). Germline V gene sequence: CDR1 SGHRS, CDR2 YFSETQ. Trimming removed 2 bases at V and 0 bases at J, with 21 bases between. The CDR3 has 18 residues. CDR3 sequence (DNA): TGCGCCAGCAGCTTAAATCCGTTGGGACAAGAAAGCTCCTACGAGCAGTACTTC. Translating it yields CASSLNPLGQESSYEQYF.

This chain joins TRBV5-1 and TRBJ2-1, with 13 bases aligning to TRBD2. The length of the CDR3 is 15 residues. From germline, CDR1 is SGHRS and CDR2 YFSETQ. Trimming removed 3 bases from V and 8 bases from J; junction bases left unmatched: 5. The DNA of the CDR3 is TGCGCCAGCAGCTGGGGCGGACTAGCGGGAGATGAGCAGTTCTTC. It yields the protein CASSWGGLAGDEQFF.

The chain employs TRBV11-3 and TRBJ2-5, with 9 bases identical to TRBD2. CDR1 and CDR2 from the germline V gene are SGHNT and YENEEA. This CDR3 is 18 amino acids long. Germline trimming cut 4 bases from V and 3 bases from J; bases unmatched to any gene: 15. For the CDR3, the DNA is TGTGCCAGCAGCTCCGGGGCGACCGGGACTAGCCTAGAAGAGACCCAGTACTTC. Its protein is CASSSGATGTSLEETQYF.

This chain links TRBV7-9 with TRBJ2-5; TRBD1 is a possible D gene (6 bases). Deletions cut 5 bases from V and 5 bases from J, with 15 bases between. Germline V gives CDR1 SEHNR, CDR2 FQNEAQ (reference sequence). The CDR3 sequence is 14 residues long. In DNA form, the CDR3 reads TGTGCCAGCAGCACGAAACAGGGTAGGGAGACCCAGTACTTC. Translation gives CASSTKQGRETQYF.

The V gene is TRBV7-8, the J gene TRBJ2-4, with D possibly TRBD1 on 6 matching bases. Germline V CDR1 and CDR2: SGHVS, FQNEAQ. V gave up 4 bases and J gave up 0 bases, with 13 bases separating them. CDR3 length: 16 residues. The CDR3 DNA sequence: TGTGCCAGCAGCTCCGGACAGCCTCTAGCCAAAAACATTCAGTACTTC. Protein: CASSSGQPLAKNIQYF.

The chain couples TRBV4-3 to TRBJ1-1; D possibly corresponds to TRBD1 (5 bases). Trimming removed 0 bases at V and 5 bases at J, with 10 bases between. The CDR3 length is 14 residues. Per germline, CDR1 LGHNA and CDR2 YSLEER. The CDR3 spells CASSQDRRGTEAFF. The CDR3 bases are TGCGCCAGCAGCCAAGATCGAAGGGGAACTGAAGCTTTCTTT.

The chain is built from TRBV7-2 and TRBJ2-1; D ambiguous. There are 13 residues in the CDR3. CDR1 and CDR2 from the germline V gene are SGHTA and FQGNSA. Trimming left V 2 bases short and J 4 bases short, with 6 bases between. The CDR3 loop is CASSLMGYNEQFF. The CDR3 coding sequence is TGTGCCAGCAGCTTAATGGGGTACAATGAGCAGTTCTTC. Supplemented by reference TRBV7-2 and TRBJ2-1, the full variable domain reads GAGVSQSPSNKVTEKGKDVELRCDPISGHTALYWYRQSLGQGLEFLIYFQGNSAPDKSGLPSDRFSAERTGGSVSTLTIQRTQQEDSAVYLCASSLMGYNEQFFGPGTRLTVL.

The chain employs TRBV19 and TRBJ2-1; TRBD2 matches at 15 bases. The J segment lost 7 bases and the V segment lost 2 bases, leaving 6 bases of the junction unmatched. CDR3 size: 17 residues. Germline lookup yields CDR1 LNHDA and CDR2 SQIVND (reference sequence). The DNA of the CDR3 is TGTGCCAGTAGTATAACCCACGGACTAGCGGGAGGGAATGAGCAGTTCTTC. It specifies CASSITHGLAGGNEQFF.

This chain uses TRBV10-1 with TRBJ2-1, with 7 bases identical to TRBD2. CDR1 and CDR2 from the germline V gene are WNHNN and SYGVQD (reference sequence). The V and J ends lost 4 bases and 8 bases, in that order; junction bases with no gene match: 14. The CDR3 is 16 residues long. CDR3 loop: CASSGSYRGGPDEQFF. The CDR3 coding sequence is TGCGCCAGCAGTGGTTCGTATCGGGGAGGGCCGGATGAGCAGTTCTTC.

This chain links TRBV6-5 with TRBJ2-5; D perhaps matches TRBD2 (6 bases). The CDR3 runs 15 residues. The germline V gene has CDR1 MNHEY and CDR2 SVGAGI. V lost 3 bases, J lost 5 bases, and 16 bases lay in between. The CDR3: CASSYILVAGETQYF. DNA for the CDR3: TGTGCCAGCAGTTATATACTTGTGGCGGGGGAGACCCAGTACTTC.

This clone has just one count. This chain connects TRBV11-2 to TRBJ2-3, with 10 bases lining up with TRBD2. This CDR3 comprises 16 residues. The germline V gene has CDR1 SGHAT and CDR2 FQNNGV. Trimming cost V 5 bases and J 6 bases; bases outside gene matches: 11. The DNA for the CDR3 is TGTGCCAGCAGCACCACGGCGCTAGCGGGGGCGGATACGCAGTATTTT. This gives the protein CASSTTALAGADTQYF.

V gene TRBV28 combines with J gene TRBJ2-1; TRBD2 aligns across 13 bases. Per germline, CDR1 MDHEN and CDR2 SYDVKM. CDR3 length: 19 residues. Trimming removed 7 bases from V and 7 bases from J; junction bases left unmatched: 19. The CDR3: CASTTEELRTSGSLNEQFF. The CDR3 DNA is TGTGCCAGCACCACTGAAGAGCTAAGGACTAGCGGGAGTTTGAATGAGCAGTTCTTC.

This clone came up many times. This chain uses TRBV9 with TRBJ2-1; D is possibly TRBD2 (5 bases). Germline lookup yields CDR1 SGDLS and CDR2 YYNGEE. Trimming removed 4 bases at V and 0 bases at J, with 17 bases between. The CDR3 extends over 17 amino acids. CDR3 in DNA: TGTGCCAGCAGCCCCTCTCGTCGGGGTCTCTCCTACAATGAGCAGTTCTTC. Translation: CASSPSRRGLSYNEQFF.

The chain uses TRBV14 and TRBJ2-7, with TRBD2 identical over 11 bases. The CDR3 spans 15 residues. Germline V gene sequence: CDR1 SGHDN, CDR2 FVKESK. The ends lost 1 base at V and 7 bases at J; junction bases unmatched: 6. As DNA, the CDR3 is TGTGCCAGCAGCCAAGGACTAGCGGGGAGGGGGGAGCAGTACTTC. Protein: CASSQGLAGRGEQYF.

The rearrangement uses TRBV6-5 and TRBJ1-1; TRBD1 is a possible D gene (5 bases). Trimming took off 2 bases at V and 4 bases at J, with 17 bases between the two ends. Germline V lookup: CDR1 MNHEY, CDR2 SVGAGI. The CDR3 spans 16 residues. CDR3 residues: CASSYVGRLGGTEAFF. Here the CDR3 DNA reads TGTGCCAGCAGTTACGTGGGACGTTTGGGGGGCACTGAAGCTTTCTTT.

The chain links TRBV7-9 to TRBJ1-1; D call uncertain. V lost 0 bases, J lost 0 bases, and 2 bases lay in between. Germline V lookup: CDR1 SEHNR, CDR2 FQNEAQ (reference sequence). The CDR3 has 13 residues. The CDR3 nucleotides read TGTGCCAGCAGCTTAGCTATGAACACTGAAGCTTTCTTT. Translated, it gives CASSLAMNTEAFF. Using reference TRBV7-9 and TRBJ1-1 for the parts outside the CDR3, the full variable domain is DTGVSQNPRHKITKRGQNVTFRCDPISEHNRLYWYRQTLGQGPEFLTYFQNEAQLEKSRLLSDRFSAERPKGSFSTLEIQRTEQGDSAMYLCASSLAMNTEAFFGQGTRLTVV.

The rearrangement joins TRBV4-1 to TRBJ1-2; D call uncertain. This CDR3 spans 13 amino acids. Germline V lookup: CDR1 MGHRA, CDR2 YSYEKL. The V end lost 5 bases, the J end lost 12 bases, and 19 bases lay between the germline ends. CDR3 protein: CASSLEPGSGDTF. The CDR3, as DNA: TGCGCCAGCAGCTTGGAACCGGGTTCAGGCGACACCTTC.